This is a list of T cell receptor beta chains from one sample in a study of beta chain features in type 1 diabetes. Profiled with immunoSEQ multiplex PCR; TCRdb holds only in-frame clones, not every one. The table includes some 330,000 clones, approximately 10% detected once. The sequenced sample was naive CD4+ T cells from blood. Receptor source: a woman in her twenties or thirties in good health. Both conserved end residues are part of each CDR3. Each record gives: CDR3 protein, CDR3 DNA, clone size, D gene, CDR3 length, V gene, J gene. The D gene is left open where the match is weak. Rows may omit the clone size; those that give it use once, few, many or a size class.

cdr3_aa: CASSLGPAGTAQETQYF
cdr3_nt: TGTGCCAGCAGTTTAGGGCCCGCCGGGACAGCCCAAGAGACCCAGTACTTC
clone_size: once
d_call: TRBD1
cdr3_length: 17
v_call: TRBV28
j_call: TRBJ2-5

cdr3_aa: CAWSRGYSGGSSYNEQFF
cdr3_nt: TGTGCCTGGAGTCGGGGGTATAGCGGGGGGAGCTCCTACAATGAGCAGTTCTTC
clone_size: few
d_call: TRBD2
cdr3_length: 18
v_call: TRBV30
j_call: TRBJ2-1

cdr3_aa: CSGGEGAYEQYF
cdr3_nt: TGCAGCGGAGGGGAGGGGGCCTACGAGCAGTACTTC
clone_size: .
d_call: .
cdr3_length: 12
v_call: TRBV29-1
j_call: TRBJ2-7

cdr3_aa: CASSLSQGALKGGELFF
cdr3_nt: TGTGCCAGCAGTTTGTCGCAGGGGGCGCTTAAAGGCGGGGAGCTGTTTTTT
clone_size: .
d_call: TRBD1
cdr3_length: 17
v_call: TRBV28
j_call: TRBJ2-2

cdr3_aa: CASSYGPGKGNTEAFF
cdr3_nt: TGTGCCAGCAGTTACGGGCCAGGGAAGGGAAACACTGAAGCTTTCTTT
clone_size: .
d_call: .
cdr3_length: 16
v_call: TRBV6-5
j_call: TRBJ1-1

cdr3_aa: CASTQRGGDHQPQHF
cdr3_nt: TGTGCCAGCACTCAACGGGGGGGGGACCATCAGCCCCAGCATTTT
clone_size: few
d_call: .
cdr3_length: 15
v_call: TRBV6-6
j_call: TRBJ1-5

cdr3_aa: CSVAEREEQFF
cdr3_nt: TGCAGCGTGGCCGAGCGGGAGGAGCAGTTCTTC
clone_size: few
d_call: TRBD2
cdr3_length: 11
v_call: TRBV29-1
j_call: TRBJ2-1

cdr3_aa: CASSLGLAGARYNEQFF
cdr3_nt: TGTGCCAGCAGCTTGGGCCTAGCGGGAGCCCGCTACAATGAGCAGTTCTTC
clone_size: few
d_call: TRBD2
cdr3_length: 17
v_call: TRBV5-4
j_call: TRBJ2-1

cdr3_aa: CASSPGGYYGYTF
cdr3_nt: TGTGCCAGCAGCCCCGGGGGGTACTATGGCTACACCTTC
clone_size: few
d_call: .
cdr3_length: 13
v_call: TRBV6-5
j_call: TRBJ1-2

cdr3_aa: CSVQYRLNTGELFF
cdr3_nt: TGCAGCGTCCAGTACAGGCTTAACACCGGGGAGCTGTTTTTT
clone_size: few
d_call: .
cdr3_length: 14
v_call: TRBV29-1
j_call: TRBJ2-2

cdr3_aa: CATSKRERTYEQYF
cdr3_nt: TGTGCCACCAGCAAACGGGAGAGAACCTACGAGCAGTACTTC
clone_size: .
d_call: .
cdr3_length: 14
v_call: TRBV15
j_call: TRBJ2-7

cdr3_aa: CASSPDRRAYEQYF
cdr3_nt: TGTGCCAGCAGCCCGGACAGACGGGCCTACGAGCAGTACTTC
clone_size: few
d_call: .
cdr3_length: 14
v_call: TRBV7-2
j_call: TRBJ2-7

cdr3_aa: CASGHRGANYEQYF
cdr3_nt: TGTGCCAGCGGTCACAGGGGGGCAAACTACGAGCAGTACTTC
clone_size: .
d_call: TRBD1
cdr3_length: 14
v_call: TRBV2
j_call: TRBJ2-7

cdr3_aa: CASSVVTSGADTQYF
cdr3_nt: TGTGCCAGCAGCGTAGTGACTAGCGGTGCAGATACGCAGTATTTT
clone_size: .
d_call: TRBD2
cdr3_length: 15
v_call: TRBV9
j_call: TRBJ2-3

cdr3_aa: CASSVGSSSYNEQFF
cdr3_nt: TGTGCCAGCAGCGTAGGAAGTAGCTCCTACAATGAGCAGTTCTTC
clone_size: .
d_call: .
cdr3_length: 15
v_call: TRBV9
j_call: TRBJ2-1

cdr3_aa: CAWIQGYGYGYTF
cdr3_nt: TGTGCCTGGATCCAGGGGTATGGCTATGGCTACACCTTC
clone_size: few
d_call: .
cdr3_length: 13
v_call: TRBV30
j_call: TRBJ1-2

cdr3_aa: CASSILQVTRGELFF
cdr3_nt: TGTGCCAGTAGTATATTGCAGGTTACTAGGGGGGAGCTGTTTTTT
clone_size: .
d_call: .
cdr3_length: 15
v_call: TRBV19
j_call: TRBJ2-2

cdr3_aa: CASSPDRNQPQHF
cdr3_nt: TGTGCCAGCTCACCGGACAGAAATCAGCCCCAGCATTTT
clone_size: .
d_call: .
cdr3_length: 13
v_call: TRBV18
j_call: TRBJ1-5

cdr3_aa: CATSRPSGGGGTDTQYF
cdr3_nt: TGTGCCACCAGCAGACCGTCGGGCGGTGGCGGGACAGATACGCAGTATTTT
clone_size: few
d_call: .
cdr3_length: 17
v_call: TRBV15
j_call: TRBJ2-3

cdr3_aa: CASSQDGTAGDNEQFF
cdr3_nt: TGTGCCAGCAGCCAAGACGGGACGGCGGGGGACAATGAGCAGTTCTTC
clone_size: few
d_call: TRBD2
cdr3_length: 16
v_call: TRBV4-2
j_call: TRBJ2-1

cdr3_aa: CASSPTDSLYGYTF
cdr3_nt: TGTGCCAGCAGCCCTACGGACAGCCTCTATGGCTACACCTTC
clone_size: .
d_call: .
cdr3_length: 14
v_call: TRBV27
j_call: TRBJ1-2

cdr3_aa: CASRSQGEETQYF
cdr3_nt: TGTGCCAGCAGGTCACAGGGAGAAGAGACCCAGTACTTC
clone_size: .
d_call: .
cdr3_length: 13
v_call: TRBV28
j_call: TRBJ2-5

cdr3_aa: CAISEQDNEQFF
cdr3_nt: TGTGCCATCAGTGAGCAGGACAATGAGCAGTTCTTC
clone_size: many
d_call: .
cdr3_length: 12
v_call: TRBV10-3
j_call: TRBJ2-1

cdr3_aa: CASKGSGRDEQYF
cdr3_nt: TGTGCCAGCAAGGGTAGCGGGAGAGACGAGCAGTACTTC
clone_size: few
d_call: TRBD2
cdr3_length: 13
v_call: TRBV6-5
j_call: TRBJ2-7

cdr3_aa: CASKEADSTGEQYF
cdr3_nt: TGCGCCAGCAAGGAAGCCGACTCAACCGGGGAGCAGTACTTC
clone_size: .
d_call: .
cdr3_length: 14
v_call: TRBV5-1
j_call: TRBJ2-7

cdr3_aa: CSVARQLNTEAFF
cdr3_nt: TGCAGCGTGGCCCGACAGTTGAACACTGAAGCTTTCTTT
clone_size: few
d_call: .
cdr3_length: 13
v_call: TRBV29-1
j_call: TRBJ1-1

cdr3_aa: CASSPFTSIPYEQYF
cdr3_nt: TGTGCCAGCTCACCCTTCACTAGTATTCCCTACGAGCAGTACTTC
clone_size: few
d_call: .
cdr3_length: 15
v_call: TRBV18
j_call: TRBJ2-7

cdr3_aa: CASSYIQSGGGSQYF
cdr3_nt: TGTGCCAGCAGTTACATCCAAAGCGGCGGTGGGTCGCAGTATTTT
clone_size: .
d_call: .
cdr3_length: 15
v_call: TRBV6-5
j_call: TRBJ2-3